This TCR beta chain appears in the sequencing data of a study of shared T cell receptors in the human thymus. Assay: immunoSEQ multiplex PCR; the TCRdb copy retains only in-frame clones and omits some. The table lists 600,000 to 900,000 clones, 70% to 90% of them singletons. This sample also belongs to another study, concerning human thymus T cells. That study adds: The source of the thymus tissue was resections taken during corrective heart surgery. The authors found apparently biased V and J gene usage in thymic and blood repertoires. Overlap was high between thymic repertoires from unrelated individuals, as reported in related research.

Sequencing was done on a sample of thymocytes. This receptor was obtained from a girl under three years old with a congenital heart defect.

The CDR3 DNA follows: TGCGCCAGCAGCTTGTATCAGGGGTCGGGCTATGGCTACACCTTC. It specifies CASSLYQGSGYGYTF. V usage is TRBV5-1 and J usage is TRBJ1-2; D perhaps matches TRBD1 (6 bases). V dropped 1 base and J dropped 4 bases, with 14 bases sitting between them. Germline values: CDR1 SGHRS, CDR2 YFSETQ. CDR3 length: 15 residues.